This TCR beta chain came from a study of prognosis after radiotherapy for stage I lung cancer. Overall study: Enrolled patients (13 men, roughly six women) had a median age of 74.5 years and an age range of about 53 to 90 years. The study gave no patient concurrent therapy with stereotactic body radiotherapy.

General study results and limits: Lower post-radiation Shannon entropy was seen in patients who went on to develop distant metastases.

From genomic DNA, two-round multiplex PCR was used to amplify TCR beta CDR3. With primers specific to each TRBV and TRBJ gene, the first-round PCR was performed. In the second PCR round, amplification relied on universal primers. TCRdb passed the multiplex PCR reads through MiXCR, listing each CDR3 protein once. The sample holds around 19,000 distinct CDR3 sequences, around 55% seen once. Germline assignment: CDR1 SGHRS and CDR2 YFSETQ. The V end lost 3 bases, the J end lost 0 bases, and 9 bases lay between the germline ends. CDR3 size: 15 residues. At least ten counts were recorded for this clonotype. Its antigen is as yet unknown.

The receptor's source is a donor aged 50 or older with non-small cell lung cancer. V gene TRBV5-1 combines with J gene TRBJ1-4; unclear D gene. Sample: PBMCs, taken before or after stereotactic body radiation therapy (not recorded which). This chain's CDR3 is CASSSLTSTNEKLFF. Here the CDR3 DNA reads TGCGCCAGCAGCTCACTGACATCAACTAATGAAAAACTGTTTTTT.